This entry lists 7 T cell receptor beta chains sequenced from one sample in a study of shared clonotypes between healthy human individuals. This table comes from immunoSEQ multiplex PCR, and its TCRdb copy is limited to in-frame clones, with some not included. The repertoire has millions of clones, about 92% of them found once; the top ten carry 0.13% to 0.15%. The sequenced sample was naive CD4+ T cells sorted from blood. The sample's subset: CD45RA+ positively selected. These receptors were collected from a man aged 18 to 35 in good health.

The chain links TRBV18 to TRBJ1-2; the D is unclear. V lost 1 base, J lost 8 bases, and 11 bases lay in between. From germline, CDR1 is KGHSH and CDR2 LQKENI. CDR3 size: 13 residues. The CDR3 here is CASSPLWNEGYTF. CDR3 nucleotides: TGTGCCAGCTCACCACTGTGGAATGAGGGCTACACCTTC.

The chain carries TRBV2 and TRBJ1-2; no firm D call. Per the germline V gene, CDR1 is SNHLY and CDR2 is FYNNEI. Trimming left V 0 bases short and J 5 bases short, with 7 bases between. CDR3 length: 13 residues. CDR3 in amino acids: CASSEAARYGYTF. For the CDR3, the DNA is TGTGCCAGCAGTGAAGCAGCGCGGTATGGCTACACCTTC. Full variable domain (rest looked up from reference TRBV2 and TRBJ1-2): EPEVTQTPSHQVTQMGQEVILRCVPISNHLYFYWYRQILGQKVEFLVSFYNNEISEKSEIFDDQFSVERPDGSNFTLKIRSTKLEDSAMYFCASSEAARYGYTFGSGTRLTVV.

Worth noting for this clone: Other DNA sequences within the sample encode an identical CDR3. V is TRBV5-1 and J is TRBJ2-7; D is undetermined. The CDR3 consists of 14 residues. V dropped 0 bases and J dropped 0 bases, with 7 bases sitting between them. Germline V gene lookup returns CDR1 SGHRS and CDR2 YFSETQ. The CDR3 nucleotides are TGCGCCAGCAGCTTGGGAGGCAACTCCTACGAGCAGTACTTC. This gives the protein CASSLGGNSYEQYF.

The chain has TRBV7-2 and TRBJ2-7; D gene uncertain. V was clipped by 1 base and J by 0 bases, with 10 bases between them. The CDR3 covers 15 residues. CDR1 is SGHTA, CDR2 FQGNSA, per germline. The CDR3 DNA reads TGTGCCAGCAGCTTAGAGGACGGAAGCTCCTACGAGCAGTACTTC. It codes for CASSLEDGSSYEQYF. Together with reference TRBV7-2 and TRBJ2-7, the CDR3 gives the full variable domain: GAGVSQSPSNKVTEKGKDVELRCDPISGHTALYWYRQSLGQGLEFLIYFQGNSAPDKSGLPSDRFSAERTGGSVSTLTIQRTQQEDSAVYLCASSLEDGSSYEQYFGPGTRLTVT.

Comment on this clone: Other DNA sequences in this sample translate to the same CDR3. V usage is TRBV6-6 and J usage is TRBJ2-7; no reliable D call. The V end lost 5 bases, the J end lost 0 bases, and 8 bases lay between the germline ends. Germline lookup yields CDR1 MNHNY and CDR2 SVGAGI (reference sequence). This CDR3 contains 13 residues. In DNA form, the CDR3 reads TGTGCCAGCAGTAGGACGGTCTCCTACGAGCAGTACTTC. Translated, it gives CASSRTVSYEQYF.

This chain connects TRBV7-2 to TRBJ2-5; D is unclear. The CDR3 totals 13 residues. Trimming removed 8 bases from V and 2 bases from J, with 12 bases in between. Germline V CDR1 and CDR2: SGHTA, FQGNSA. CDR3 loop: CASGHLSQETQYF. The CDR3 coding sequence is TGTGCCAGCGGCCATCTCTCGCAAGAGACCCAGTACTTC.

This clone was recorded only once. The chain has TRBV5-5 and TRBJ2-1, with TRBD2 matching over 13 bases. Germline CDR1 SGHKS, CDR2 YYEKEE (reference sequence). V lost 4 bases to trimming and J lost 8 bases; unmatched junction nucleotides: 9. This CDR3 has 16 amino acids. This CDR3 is CASSKGLAGVSDEQFF. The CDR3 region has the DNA TGTGCCAGCAGCAAAGGACTAGCGGGAGTCTCGGATGAGCAGTTCTTC.